The 18 T cell receptor beta chains below all came from one sample that was sequenced in a study of blood T cell repertoires in COVID-19. Clones were sequenced by immunoSEQ multiplex PCR, and TCRdb holds only the in-frame ones, with some missing. The sample lists under 200,000 clones; about nine tenths were seen once. The sequencing sample was made of peripheral blood. All receptors come from a man aged 50-59 years with acute or convalescent COVID-19.

This chain joins TRBV6-2 or TRBV6-3 and TRBJ2-1; perhaps TRBD2 as D (6 bases). This CDR3 has 14 residues. With 6 bases removed from V and 8 bases from J, the gap between germline ends came to 17 bases. CDR1 and CDR2 (germline): MNHEY, SVGEGT. Written as DNA, the CDR3 is TGTGCCAGCAGCCTCGTTGGAGGGCGGGATGAGCAGTTCTTC. Its protein product is CASSLVGGRDEQFF.

This clone has only one observation. The CDR3 DNA sequence: TGTGCCAGCAGCAAAGGGGTCCCTGGGGCCAACGTCCTGACTTTC. Protein sequence: CASSKGVPGANVLTF. This rearrangement joins TRBV27 to TRBJ2-6, with D perhaps TRBD1 (5 bases). Trimming left V 6 bases short and J 2 bases short, with 11 bases between. Germline values: CDR1 MNHEY, CDR2 SMNVEV (reference sequence). The CDR3 contains 15 residues.

V is TRBV19 and J is TRBJ1-5, with a tentative D call TRBD1 (5 bases). The CDR3 has 14 amino acids. Germline loops: CDR1 LNHDA, CDR2 SQIVND (reference sequence). Trimming pared 6 bases from V and 6 bases from J, leaving 15 bases between. For the CDR3, the DNA is TGTGCCAGTAGATCGGGCGGGGACGGTCAGCCCCAGCATTTT. It specifies CASRSGGDGQPQHF.

Concerning this clone itself: Other DNA sequences from this sample encode an identical CDR3 as well. The chain recombines TRBV9 with TRBJ2-5; 12 positions match TRBD2. This CDR3 has 16 amino acids. Germline V CDR1 and CDR2: SGDLS, YYNGEE. With 2 bases clipped from V and 5 bases from J, the junction kept 7 bases outside the gene matches. CDR3 nucleotide sequence: TGTGCCAGCAGCGTGGCTAGCGGGGGGGCCGGGGAGACCCAGTACTTC. It is translated as CASSVASGGAGETQYF.

The rearrangement uses TRBV3-1 (or the pseudogene TRBV3-2) and TRBJ1-1, with D hard to call. V gave up 2 bases and J gave up 1 base, with 11 bases separating them. The CDR3 length is 15 residues. Germline values: CDR1 LGHDT, CDR2 YNNKEL (reference sequence). CDR3 bases: TGTGCCAGCAGCCAAATTCGGGAAGGGAACACTGAAGCTTTCTTT. Its translation is CASSQIREGNTEAFF.

The sample holds one count of this clone. The chain employs TRBV7-2 and TRBJ1-6, with TRBD1 as a possible D gene (6 bases). The CDR3 totals 15 residues. CDR1 is SGHTA, CDR2 FQGNSA, per germline. V lost 1 base and J 2 bases, leaving 6 bases between the germline ends. The CDR3 region is CASSLGQAYNSPLHF. CDR3 nucleotides: TGTGCCAGCAGCTTAGGACAGGCCTATAATTCACCCCTCCACTTT.

J is TRBJ1-1 and V is TRBV7-2, with D unresolved. The germline V and J ends were trimmed by 4 bases and 1 base, with 7 bases remaining between them. The CDR3 totals 13 residues. The germline V gene has CDR1 SGHTA and CDR2 FQGNSA. CDR3 sequence (DNA): TGTGCCAGCAGCTACTACAAGAACACTGAAGCTTTCTTT. This codes for CASSYYKNTEAFF.

The chain employs TRBV20-1 and TRBJ2-5; a possible D gene is TRBD1 (6 bases). Per the germline V gene, CDR1 is DFQATT and CDR2 is SNEGSKA (reference sequence). The CDR3 is made up of 11 amino acids. V was shortened by 4 bases and J by 3 bases, with 6 bases between the two germline ends. The CDR3 DNA follows: TGCAGTGCTAACAGGGAAGAGACCCAGTACTTC. Protein product: CSANREETQYF.

The V call is TRBV7-9, the J call TRBJ2-7; 8 bases align to TRBD1. The length of the CDR3 is 13 residues. The V gene end was trimmed by 5 bases and the J gene end by 6 bases; junction bases not matched to a gene: 6. CDR1 is SEHNR and CDR2 is FQNEAQ in the germline V gene (reference sequence). In DNA, the CDR3 is TGTGCCAGCAGCAGGACAGGGCTCCTCGAGCAGTACGTC. This encodes CASSRTGLLEQYV.

V and J are TRBV27 and TRBJ2-1; 9 bases are a match to TRBD2. V lost 1 base, J lost 0 bases, and 7 bases stayed unmatched. The CDR3 has 18 amino acids. From germline, CDR1 is MNHEY and CDR2 SMNVEV (reference sequence). Written as DNA, the CDR3 is TGTGCCAGCAGTTTATTAGGAGGCGGGAGGGCCTCCTACAATGAGCAGTTCTTC. Amino acid sequence: CASSLLGGGRASYNEQFF.

Of note for this clone: One end of the junction varies from germline; a read error may be responsible. V and J are TRBV6-1 and TRBJ2-3, with TRBD2 identical over 10 bases. Germline V gene sequence: CDR1 MNHNS, CDR2 SASEGT. CDR3 length: 14 residues. The CDR3 nucleotides read TGTGCCAGCAGGGAAGCGGGGGGGGGAGATACGCAGTATTTT. Residues: CASREAGGGDTQYF.

The chain couples TRBV18 to TRBJ2-2; tentatively, D is TRBD2 (6 bases). The germline V and J ends were trimmed by 3 bases and 3 bases, with 14 bases remaining between them. This CDR3 contains 16 residues. Germline V CDR1 and CDR2: KGHSH, LQKENI. The CDR3 nucleotides are TGTGCCAGCTCACCTCCGGAGGGTTTGTACACCGGGGAGCTGTTTTTT. This codes for CASSPPEGLYTGELFF.

The chain carries TRBV9 and TRBJ2-3; D is uncertain. CDR1 and CDR2 (germline): SGDLS, YYNGEE. The CDR3 is made up of 15 amino acids. V dropped 0 bases and J dropped 0 bases, with 8 bases sitting between them. The DNA for the CDR3 is TGTGCCAGCAGCGTAGACGGTCCTAGCACAGATACGCAGTATTTT. Translated: CASSVDGPSTDTQYF.

The chain recombines TRBV6-4 with TRBJ1-2; D gene uncertain. V was shortened by 0 bases and J by 8 bases, with 7 bases between the two germline ends. The CDR3 has 12 residues. Looked up from germline, CDR1 is MRHNA and CDR2 is SNTAGT. The CDR3 here is CASSDSMGGYTF. The DNA of the CDR3 is TGTGCCAGCAGTGACTCAATGGGCGGCTACACCTTC.

The chain combines TRBV9 with TRBJ1-6; D unclear. From germline, CDR1 is SGDLS and CDR2 YYNGEE. V dropped 2 bases and J dropped 6 bases, with 12 bases sitting between them. The CDR3 has 15 amino acids. The chain's CDR3 is CASSVSPIGNSPLHF. The CDR3 DNA sequence: TGTGCCAGCAGCGTGAGCCCAATCGGTAATTCACCCCTCCACTTT.

This clone appeared a single time. The chain is built from TRBV7-2 and TRBJ2-7; possible D gene TRBD2, 6 bases. The V gene lost 5 bases and the J gene lost 1 base, with 18 bases spanning the gap. Germline CDR1 is SGHTA and CDR2 is FQGNSA. The length of the CDR3 is 16 residues. The CDR3 spells CASSRGGGTSSYEQYF. Here the CDR3 DNA reads TGTGCCAGCAGCCGGGGTGGGGGGACTTCATCCTACGAGCAGTACTTC.

The chain uses TRBV6-5 and TRBJ1-2; no reliable D call. The CDR3 consists of 13 residues. From germline, CDR1 is MNHEY and CDR2 SVGAGI. The V gene lost 5 bases and the J gene lost 8 bases, with 15 bases spanning the gap. The CDR3 nucleotides are TGTGCCAGCAGTCCGGGATCTCCGGCGGGCTACACCTTC. Translating gives CASSPGSPAGYTF.

The chain uses TRBV24-1 and TRBJ1-1; D is possibly TRBD1 (6 bases). From germline, CDR1 is KGHDR and CDR2 SFDVKD. Trimming took off 7 bases at V and 4 bases at J, with 12 bases between the two ends. The CDR3 is made up of 13 amino acids. DNA for the CDR3: TGTGCCACCAGCGCAGGGGTGAGCACTGAAGCTTTCTTT. Protein sequence: CATSAGVSTEAFF.